Sequencing of this T cell receptor beta chain was carried out in a study of blood T cells in healthy people across ages. As concerns this clonotype: This may be a read error, as it is one base from a much larger clone.

The CDR3 consists of 13 residues. Deletions cut 5 bases from V and 11 bases from J, with 18 bases between. The germline gives CDR1 SGHTA, CDR2 FQGNSA. The authors ran a second PCR of about 7 to 11 cycles using a sample-barcoded 5' primer and a J-beta primer mix. TCRdb ran MiXCR on the 5' RACE reads and lists one entry per CDR3 protein. The sample records about 730,000 distinct CDR3 sequences, around 46% being singletons. The sequenced sample consisted of blood. The clonotype was recovered from a woman aged 60-75 years in good health. This chain links TRBV7-2 with TRBJ2-5, with D possibly being TRBD1 (7 bases). The CDR3 protein is CASSPRQGGKQYF. The CDR3 DNA sequence: TGTGCCAGCAGCCCCCGACAGGGAGGCAAGCAGTACTTC.